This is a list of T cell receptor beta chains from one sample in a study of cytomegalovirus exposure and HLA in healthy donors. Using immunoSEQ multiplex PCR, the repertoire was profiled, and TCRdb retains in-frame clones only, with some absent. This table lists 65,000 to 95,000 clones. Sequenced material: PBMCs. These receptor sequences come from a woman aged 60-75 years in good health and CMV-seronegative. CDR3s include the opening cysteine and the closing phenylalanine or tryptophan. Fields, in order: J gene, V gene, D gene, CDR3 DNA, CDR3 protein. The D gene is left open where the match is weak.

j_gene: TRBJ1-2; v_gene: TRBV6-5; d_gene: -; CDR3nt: TGTGCCAGCAGGGGGGGGGACAACAACTATGGCTACACCTTC; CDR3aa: CASRGGDNNYGYTF
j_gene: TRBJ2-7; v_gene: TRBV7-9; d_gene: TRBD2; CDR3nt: TGTGCCAGCAGCTCACTCCCGGGACTAGGGTTCTACGAGCAGTACTTC; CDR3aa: CASSSLPGLGFYEQYF
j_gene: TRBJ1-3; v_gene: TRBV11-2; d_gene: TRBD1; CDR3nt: TGTGCCAGCAGCTTAGAGTCTGGGCAGGGGGCTGGAAACACCATATATTTT; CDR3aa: CASSLESGQGAGNTIYF
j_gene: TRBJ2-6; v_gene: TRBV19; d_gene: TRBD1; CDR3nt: TGTGCCAGTAGTACGGGGACAGGGGCTTTGACTGGGGCCAACGTCCTGACTTTC; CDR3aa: CASSTGTGALTGANVLTF
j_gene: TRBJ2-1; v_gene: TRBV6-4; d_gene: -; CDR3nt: TGTGCCAGCAGGGGGCCATCCCCCTACAATGAGCAGTTCTTC; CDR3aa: CASRGPSPYNEQFF
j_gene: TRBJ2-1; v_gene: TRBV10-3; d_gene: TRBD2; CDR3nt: TGTGCCATCAACCCTCTAGCGGGAGAAGGGAATGAGCAGTTCTTC; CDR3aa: CAINPLAGEGNEQFF
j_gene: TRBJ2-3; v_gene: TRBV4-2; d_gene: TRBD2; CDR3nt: TGTGCCAGCAGCCAAGTAGCGGGAAGCACAGATACGCAGTATTTT; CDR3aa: CASSQVAGSTDTQYF
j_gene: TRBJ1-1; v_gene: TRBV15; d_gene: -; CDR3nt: TGTGCCACCAGCAGAGATGGGCCTGAAGCTTTCTTT; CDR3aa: CATSRDGPEAFF
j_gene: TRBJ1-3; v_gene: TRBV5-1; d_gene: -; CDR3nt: TGCGCCAGCAGCTTGGTCCTAGGAGGAAACACCATATATTTT; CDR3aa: CASSLVLGGNTIYF
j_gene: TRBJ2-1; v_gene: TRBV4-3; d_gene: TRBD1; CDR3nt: TGCGCCAGCAGCCAACAGATGCGGGGACAGGGACGCAATGAGCAGTTCTTC; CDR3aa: CASSQQMRGQGRNEQFF
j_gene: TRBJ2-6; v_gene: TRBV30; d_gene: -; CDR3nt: TGTGCCTGGAGTGCACAGGGTGCTGGGGCCAACGTCCTGACTTTC; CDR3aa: CAWSAQGAGANVLTF
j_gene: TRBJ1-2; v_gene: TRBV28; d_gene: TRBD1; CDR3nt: TGTGCCAGCAGTCCCCCAACAGGGGGGGGCGTTGGCTACACCTTC; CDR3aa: CASSPPTGGGVGYTF
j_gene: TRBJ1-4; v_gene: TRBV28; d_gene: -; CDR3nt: TGTGCCAGCAGTTTTCTTAAGACAGGCTTTAATGAAAAACTGTTTTTT; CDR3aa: CASSFLKTGFNEKLFF
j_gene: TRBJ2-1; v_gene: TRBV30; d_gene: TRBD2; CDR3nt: TGTGCCTGGAGTCTAGCGGGAGCAGGGTACAATGAGCAGTTCTTC; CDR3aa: CAWSLAGAGYNEQFF
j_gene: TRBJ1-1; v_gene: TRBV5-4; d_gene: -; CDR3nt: TGTGCCAGCGCCCCGGGGGGGGGCCTAGGCACTGAAGCTTTCTTT; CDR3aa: CASAPGGGLGTEAFF
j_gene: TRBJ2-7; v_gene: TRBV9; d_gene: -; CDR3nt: TGTGCCAGCAGCGTAGAGTTAGGGGACGAGCAGTACTTC; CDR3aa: CASSVELGDEQYF
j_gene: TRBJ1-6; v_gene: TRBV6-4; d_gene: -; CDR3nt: TGTGCCAGCAGCCCAACACAGTCCCCTAATTCACCCCTCCACTTT; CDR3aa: CASSPTQSPNSPLHF
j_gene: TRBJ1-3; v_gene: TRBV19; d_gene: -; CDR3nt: TGTGCCAGTAGAACAGGGTACTCTGGAAACACCATATATTTT; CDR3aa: CASRTGYSGNTIYF
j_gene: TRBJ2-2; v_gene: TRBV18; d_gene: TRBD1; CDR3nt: TGTGCCAGCTCACCATTGCCGGGACAGGGTAGCCCGACCGGGGAGCTGTTTTTT; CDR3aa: CASSPLPGQGSPTGELFF
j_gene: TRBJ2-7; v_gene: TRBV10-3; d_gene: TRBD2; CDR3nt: TGTGCCATCAGGACAACTAGCGGGAGTTCCTACGAGCAGTACTTC; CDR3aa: CAIRTTSGSSYEQYF
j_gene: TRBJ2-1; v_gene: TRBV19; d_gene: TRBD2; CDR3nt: TGTGCCAGTAGTATCCGTACTAGCGGGAGTGCGAATGAGCAGTTCTTC; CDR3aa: CASSIRTSGSANEQFF
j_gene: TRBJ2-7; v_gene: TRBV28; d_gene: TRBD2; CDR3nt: TGTGCCAGCAGTTTAGCCGGGACTAGCGGAACCTACGAGCAGTACTTC; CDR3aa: CASSLAGTSGTYEQYF
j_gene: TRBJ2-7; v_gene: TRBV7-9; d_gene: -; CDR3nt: TGTGCCAGCAGCCCCTCCCACGAGCAGTACTTC; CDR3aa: CASSPSHEQYF
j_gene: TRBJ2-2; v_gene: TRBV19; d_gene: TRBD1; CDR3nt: TGTGCCAGTAGTAACCGACAGGGTGGGACCGGGGAGCTGTTTTTT; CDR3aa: CASSNRQGGTGELFF
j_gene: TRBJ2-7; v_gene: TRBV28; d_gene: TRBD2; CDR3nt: TGTGCCAGCAGCCTCCCCCTTAAGCGGGAGACCTCCTACGAGCAGTACTTC; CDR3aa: CASSLPLKRETSYEQYF
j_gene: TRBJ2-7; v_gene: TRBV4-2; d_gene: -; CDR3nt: TGTGCCAGCAGCCAAGGAGACAGCGCCTACGAGCAGTACTTC; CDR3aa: CASSQGDSAYEQYF
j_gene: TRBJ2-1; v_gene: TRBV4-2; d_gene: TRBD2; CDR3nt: TGTGCCAGCAGTCAAGGAGGTCTCGCGGGAGGGTCGAGCTCCTACAATGAGCAGTTCTTC; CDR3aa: CASSQGGLAGGSSSYNEQFF
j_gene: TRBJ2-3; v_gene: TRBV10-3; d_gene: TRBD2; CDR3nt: TGTGCCATCAGTGAGTCGGCGGGAGAAGCGGATACGCAGTATTTT; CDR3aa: CAISESAGEADTQYF
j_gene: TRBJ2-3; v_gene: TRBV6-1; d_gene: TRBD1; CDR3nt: TGTGCCAGCAGTGAATTGACAGGGACCCCCGAGACGCAGTATTTT; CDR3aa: CASSELTGTPETQYF
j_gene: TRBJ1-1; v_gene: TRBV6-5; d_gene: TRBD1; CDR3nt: TGTGCCAGCAGTTACTCAGGGACAGGGAGCACTGAAGCTTTCTTT; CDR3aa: CASSYSGTGSTEAFF
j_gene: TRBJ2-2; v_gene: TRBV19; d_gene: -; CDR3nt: TGTGCCAGTAGTATAGAGCCAGGGTCCCCCGGGGAGCTGTTTTTT; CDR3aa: CASSIEPGSPGELFF
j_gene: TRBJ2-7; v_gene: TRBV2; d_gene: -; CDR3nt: TGTGCCAGCAGTGAACAAAGTCAGGGGTTCGACGAGCAGTACTTC; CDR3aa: CASSEQSQGFDEQYF
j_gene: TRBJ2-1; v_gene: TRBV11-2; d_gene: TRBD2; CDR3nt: TGTGCCAGCAGCTGGACCGGGACTAGCGGTGAAGAGCAGTTCTTC; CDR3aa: CASSWTGTSGEEQFF
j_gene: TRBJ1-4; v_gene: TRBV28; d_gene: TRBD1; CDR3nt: TGTGCCAGCAGCCCAACAGGGGGCGCGACTAATGAAAAACTGTTTTTT; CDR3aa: CASSPTGGATNEKLFF
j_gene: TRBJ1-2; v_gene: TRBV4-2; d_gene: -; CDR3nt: TGTGCCAGCAGCCAAGATGTGAGGGCCACTAACTATGGCTACACCTTC; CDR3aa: CASSQDVRATNYGYTF
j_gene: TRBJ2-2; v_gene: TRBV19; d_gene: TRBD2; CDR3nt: TGTGCCAGTAGTATTCCCGGCGGGAGGGCAACCGGGGAGCTGTTTTTT; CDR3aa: CASSIPGGRATGELFF
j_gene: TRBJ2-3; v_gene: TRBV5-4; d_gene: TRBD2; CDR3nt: TGTGCCAGCAGCTTGGGTGGACTAGAAGTTTCAGATACGCAGTATTTT; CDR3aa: CASSLGGLEVSDTQYF
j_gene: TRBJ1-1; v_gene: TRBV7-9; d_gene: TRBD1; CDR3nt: TGTGCCAGCAGGCGACAGGGTGAAGCTTTCTTT; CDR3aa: CASRRQGEAFF
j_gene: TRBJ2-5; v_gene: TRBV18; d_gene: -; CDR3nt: TGTGCCAGCTCACCACCTACAGGCGGGAATACGTTGCAGTACTTC; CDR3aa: CASSPPTGGNTLQYF
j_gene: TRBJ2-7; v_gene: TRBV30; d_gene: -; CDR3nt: TGTGCCTGGAGTGCAGGGGACGAGCAGTACTTC; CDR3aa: CAWSAGDEQYF
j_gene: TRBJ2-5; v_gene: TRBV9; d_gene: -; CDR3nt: TGTGCCAGCAGCGTAGAACACACCCAAGAGACCCAGTACTTC; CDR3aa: CASSVEHTQETQYF
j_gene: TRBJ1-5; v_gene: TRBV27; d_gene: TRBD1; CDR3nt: TGTGCCAGCAGTTTAAAGGGGGCTGGTCAGCCCCAGCATTTT; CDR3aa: CASSLKGAGQPQHF